This T cell receptor beta chain was retrieved from a study of blood T cell repertoires in COVID-19. The wider study: COVID-19 samples, acute and convalescent, were from the United States, Italy and Spain.

The authors' processing: Estimation of nucleated cell counts was performed using reference gene primer amplification. Method: immunoSEQ multiplex PCR; TCRdb's copy keeps in-frame clones and lacks some. V and J calls and clone size are as listed in that table; D and trimming were resolved from the DNA. Here the sample spans about 220,000 clones, about 79% being singletons. Across 20 to 25 US areas, participants ranged in age from roughly 18 to 95 years. Donors were grouped by their self-reported clinical history. In this sample, this clone turned up a few times. The V gene end was trimmed by 1 base and the J gene end by 1 base; junction bases not matched to a gene: 4. There are 17 residues in the CDR3. Looked up from germline, CDR1 is SGHVS and CDR2 is FNYEAQ.

V gene TRBV7-6 combines with J gene TRBJ2-2, with 9 bases fitting TRBD2. The sequence was obtained from a woman aged 55-69 years who had recovered from COVID-19. What was sequenced was PBMCs or T cells enriched from blood (not recorded which). CDR3 coding DNA: TGTGCCAGCAGCTTAGACCCAGCGGGGGGGAACACCGGGGAGCTGTTTTTT. This sequence encodes CASSLDPAGGNTGELFF.